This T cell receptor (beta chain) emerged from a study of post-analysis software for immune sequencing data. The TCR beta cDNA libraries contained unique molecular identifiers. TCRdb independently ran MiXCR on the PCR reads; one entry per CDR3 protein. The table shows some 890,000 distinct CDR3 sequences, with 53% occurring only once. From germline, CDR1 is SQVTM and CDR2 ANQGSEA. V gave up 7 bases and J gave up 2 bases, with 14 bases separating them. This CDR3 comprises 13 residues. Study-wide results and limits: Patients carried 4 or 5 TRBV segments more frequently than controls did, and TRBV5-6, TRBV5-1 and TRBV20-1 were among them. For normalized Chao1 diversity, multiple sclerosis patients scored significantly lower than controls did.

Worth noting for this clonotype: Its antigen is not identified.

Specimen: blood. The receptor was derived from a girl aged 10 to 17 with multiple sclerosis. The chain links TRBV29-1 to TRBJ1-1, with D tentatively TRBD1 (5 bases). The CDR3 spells CSAGIRGNTEAFF. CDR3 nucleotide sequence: TGCAGCGCTGGTATTAGGGGTAACACTGAAGCTTTCTTT.